The 2 T cell receptor beta chains below all came from one sample that was sequenced in a study of blood T cell repertoires in COVID-19. Sequencing was performed with immunoSEQ multiplex PCR; in TCRdb, only in-frame clones are kept and a portion is missing. The sample records 300,000 or so clones, more than 75% being singletons. The sequencing sample was made of peripheral blood. The receptors stem from a woman aged 50 to 60 with acute or convalescent COVID-19.

The DNA for the CDR3 is TGTGCCAGCTCCACCCTCAGACAGGGTGGCAGCAATCAGCCCCAGCATTTT. This translates into CASSTLRQGGSNQPQHF. The V gene is TRBV19, the J gene TRBJ1-5; 7 positions match TRBD1. Germline V lookup: CDR1 LNHDA, CDR2 SQIVND (reference sequence). The junction had 15 bases not matched to a gene; V was cut back by 9 bases and J by 1 base. The CDR3 totals 17 residues.

Note on this clone: This sample includes further DNA sequences coding for the same CDR3. V gene TRBV28 combines with J gene TRBJ1-2, with 9 bases matching TRBD1. The CDR3 length is 13 residues. V trimming: 6 bases; J trimming: 5 bases; junction bases outside the gene matches: 4. Germline CDR1 and CDR2: MDHEN and SYDVKM. As DNA, the CDR3 is TGTGCCAGCAGCTTGGGACAGGGTTATGGCTACACCTTC. Translating it yields CASSLGQGYGYTF.